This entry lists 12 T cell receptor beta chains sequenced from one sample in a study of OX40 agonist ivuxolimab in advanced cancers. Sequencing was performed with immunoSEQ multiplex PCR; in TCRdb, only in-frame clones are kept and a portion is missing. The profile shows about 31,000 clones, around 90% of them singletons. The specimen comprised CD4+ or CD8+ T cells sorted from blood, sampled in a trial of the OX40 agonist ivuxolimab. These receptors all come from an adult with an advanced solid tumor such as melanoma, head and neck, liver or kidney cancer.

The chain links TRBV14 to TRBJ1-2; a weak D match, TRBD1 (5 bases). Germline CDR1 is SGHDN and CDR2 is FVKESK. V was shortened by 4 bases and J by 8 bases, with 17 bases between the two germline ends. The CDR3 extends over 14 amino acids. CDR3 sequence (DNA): TGTGCCAGCAGCCGGGCGGGGCAGGGATGGGGCTACACCTTC. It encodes CASSRAGQGWGYTF.

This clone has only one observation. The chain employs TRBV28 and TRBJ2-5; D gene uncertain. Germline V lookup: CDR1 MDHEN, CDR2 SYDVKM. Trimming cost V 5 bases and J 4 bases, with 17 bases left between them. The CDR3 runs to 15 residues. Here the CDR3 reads CASSPLGYVGETQYF. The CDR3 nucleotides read TGTGCCAGCAGTCCATTGGGGTATGTAGGAGAGACCCAGTACTTC. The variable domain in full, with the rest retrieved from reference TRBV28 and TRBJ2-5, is DVKVTQSSRYLVKRTGEKVFLECVQDMDHENMFWYRQDPGLGLRLIYFSYDVKMKEKGDIPEGYSVSREKKERFSLILESASTNQTSMYLCASSPLGYVGETQYFGPGTRLLVL.

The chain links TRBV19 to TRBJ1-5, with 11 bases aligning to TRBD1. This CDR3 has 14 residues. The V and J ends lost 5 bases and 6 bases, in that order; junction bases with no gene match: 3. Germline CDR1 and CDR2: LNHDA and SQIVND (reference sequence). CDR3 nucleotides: TGTGCCAGTAGTGGGACAGGGGGGTTTCAGCCCCAGCATTTT. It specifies CASSGTGGFQPQHF.

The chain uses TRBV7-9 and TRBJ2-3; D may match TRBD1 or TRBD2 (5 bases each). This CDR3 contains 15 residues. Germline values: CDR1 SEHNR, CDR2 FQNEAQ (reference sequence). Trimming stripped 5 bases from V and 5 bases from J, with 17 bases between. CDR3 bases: TGTGCCAGCAGCCACCGGCTTCTGGGGGAAGATACGCAGTATTTT. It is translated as CASSHRLLGEDTQYF.

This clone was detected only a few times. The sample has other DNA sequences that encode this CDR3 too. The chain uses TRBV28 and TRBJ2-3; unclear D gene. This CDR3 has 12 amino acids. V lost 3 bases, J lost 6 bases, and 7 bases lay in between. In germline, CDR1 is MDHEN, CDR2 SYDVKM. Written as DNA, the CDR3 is TGTGCCAGCAGTTTTATCGGGGATACGCAGTATTTT. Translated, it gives CASSFIGDTQYF. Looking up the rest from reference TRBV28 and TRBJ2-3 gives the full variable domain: DVKVTQSSRYLVKRTGEKVFLECVQDMDHENMFWYRQDPGLGLRLIYFSYDVKMKEKGDIPEGYSVSREKKERFSLILESASTNQTSMYLCASSFIGDTQYFGPGTRLTVL.

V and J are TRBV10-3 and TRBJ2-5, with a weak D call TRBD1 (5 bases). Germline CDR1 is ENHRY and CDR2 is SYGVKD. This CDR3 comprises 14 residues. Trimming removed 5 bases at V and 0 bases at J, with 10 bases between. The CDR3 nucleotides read TGTGCCATCAGTCTGCAGGGCTACCAAGAGACCCAGTACTTC. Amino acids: CAISLQGYQETQYF.

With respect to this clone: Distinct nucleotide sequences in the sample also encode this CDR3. CDR3 protein: CASSQGGVWQPQHF. CDR3 coding DNA: TGTGCCAGCAGCCAAGGTGGGGTTTGGCAGCCCCAGCATTTT. This chain connects TRBV14 to TRBJ1-5; D is unclear. Germline V lookup: CDR1 SGHDN, CDR2 FVKESK. This CDR3 is 14 amino acids long. V was pared by 1 base and J by 7 bases, with 11 bases between. Filled out from reference TRBV14 and TRBJ1-5, the complete variable domain reads EAGVTQFPSHSVIEKGQTVTLRCDPISGHDNLYWYRRVMGKEIKFLLHFVKESKQDESGMPNNRFLAERTGGTYSTLKVQPAELEDSGVYFCASSQGGVWQPQHFGDGTRLSIL.

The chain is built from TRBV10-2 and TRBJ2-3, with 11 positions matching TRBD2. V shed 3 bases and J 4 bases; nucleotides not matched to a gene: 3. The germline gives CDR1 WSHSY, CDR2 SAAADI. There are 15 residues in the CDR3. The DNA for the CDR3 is TGCGCCAGCAGTGAAATAGCGGGGGGGCCAGATACGCAGTATTTT. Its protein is CASSEIAGGPDTQYF.

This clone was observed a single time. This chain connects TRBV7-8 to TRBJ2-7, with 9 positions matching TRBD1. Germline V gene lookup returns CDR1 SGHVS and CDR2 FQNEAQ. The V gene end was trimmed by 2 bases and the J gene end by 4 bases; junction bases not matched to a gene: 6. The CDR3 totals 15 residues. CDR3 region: CASSLFGTGTYEQYF. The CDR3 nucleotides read TGTGCCAGCAGCTTATTCGGGACAGGGACTTACGAGCAGTACTTC.

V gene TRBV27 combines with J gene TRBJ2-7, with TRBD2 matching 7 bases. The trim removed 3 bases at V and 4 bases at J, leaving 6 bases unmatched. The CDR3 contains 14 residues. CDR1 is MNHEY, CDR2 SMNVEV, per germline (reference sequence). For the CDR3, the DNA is TGTGCCAGCAGTTTCGTGGGGAGGGGTTACGAGCAGTACTTC. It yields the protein CASSFVGRGYEQYF.

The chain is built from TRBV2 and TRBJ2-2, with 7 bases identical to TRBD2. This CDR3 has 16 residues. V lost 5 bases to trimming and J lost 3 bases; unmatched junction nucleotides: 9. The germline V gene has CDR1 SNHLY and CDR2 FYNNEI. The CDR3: CASSHRTSFDTGELFF. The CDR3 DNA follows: TGTGCCAGCAGTCATCGGACTAGTTTTGACACCGGGGAGCTGTTTTTT.

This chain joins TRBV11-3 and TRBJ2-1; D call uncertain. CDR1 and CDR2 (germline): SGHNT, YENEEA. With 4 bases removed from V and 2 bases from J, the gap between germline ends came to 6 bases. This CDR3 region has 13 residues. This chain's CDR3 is CASSSPPYNEQFF. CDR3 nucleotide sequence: TGTGCCAGCAGCTCCCCCCCCTACAATGAGCAGTTCTTC.